This TCR beta chain was identified in a study of shared clonotypes between healthy human individuals. At the level of the study: The plates for each donor numbered three CD4 naive, three CD4 memory, two CD8 naive and one CD8 memory.

Generated by immunoSEQ multiplex PCR, the TCRdb table keeps only in-frame clones and is missing some. The sample gives about 870,000 clones, more than 85% of which show up once; 24% is in the top ten. CD45RO-negative, CCR7-selected cells formed the naive CD8 fraction, which excluded terminally differentiated effector memory CD45RA+ cells. V trimming: 1 base; J trimming: 8 bases; junction bases outside the gene matches: 11. Germline V gives CDR1 MNHNS, CDR2 SASEGT. The CDR3 sequence is 16 residues long. The TCR was taken from a man aged 25-45 years in good health. Sequenced input: naive CD8+ T cells sorted from blood. The rearrangement uses TRBV6-1 and TRBJ2-1; 7 bases are a match to TRBD2. Here the CDR3 DNA reads TGTGCCAGCAGTGAAGAGGTACTAGCGCCCCGGGATGAGCAGTTCTTC. It codes for CASSEEVLAPRDEQFF.